This record concerns one T cell receptor (beta chain) sequence. Its specificity is not known. At the DNA level, this CDR3 is encoded by other sequences in the same sample as well. The junction had 1 base not matched to a gene; V was cut back by 4 bases and J by 4 bases. Germline V lookup: CDR1 MDHEN, CDR2 SYDVKM. This CDR3 has 14 residues. The PCR contained 60 Vbeta and 13 Jbeta primers. Generated by immunoSEQ multiplex PCR, the TCRdb table keeps only in-frame clones and is missing some. The table shows 200,000 to 250,000 clones, with more than 60% occurring only once. The data belong to a study of cytomegalovirus exposure and HLA in healthy donors. Study details: Prior work identified more than 90 million unique TCR beta sequences in some 200 million T cells.

The study, taken as a whole, reports: Testing in vitro showed three CMV-associated chains specific for CMV antigens. The authors listed 150 to 200 TCR beta chains as cytomegalovirus-associated. Donors belonging to an Asian-associated ancestry cluster reportedly showed fewer N-insertions in productive TCRs than the roughly 680-donor mean, according to what a later analysis found.

Sequencing used PBMCs. The sequence derives from a woman aged 55-69 years in good health and CMV-seropositive. The genes are TRBV28 and TRBJ1-5; 10 nucleotides line up with TRBD1. DNA of the CDR3: TGTGCCAGCAGTTCGGGACAGGGGAATCAGCCCCAGCATTTT. Translating it yields CASSSGQGNQPQHF.